This entry lists 10 T cell receptor beta chains sequenced from one sample in a study of T cells in Graves' hyperthyroidism and ophthalmopathy. RNA transcripts provided the source from which TCR beta CDR3 regions were amplified. The HTBI set primed first-round TCR CDR3 RT-PCR. Using its own MiXCR run on the multiplex PCR reads, TCRdb lists one record per CDR3 protein. The table has hundreds of thousands of distinct CDR3 sequences, around 20% seen once. Sequencing was performed on blood. These receptor sequences come from a man aged 25-40 years with Graves' ophthalmopathy.

V is TRBV24-1 and J is TRBJ2-2; 11 bases agree with TRBD1. Germline lookup yields CDR1 KGHDR and CDR2 SFDVKD. The CDR3 spans 17 residues. Losses at the gene ends were 3 bases for V and 4 bases for J; bases not matched to a gene: 6. For the CDR3, the DNA is TGTGCCACCAGTGATACGGACAGGGGGCTTGGCACCGGGGAGCTGTTTTTT. Its translation is CATSDTDRGLGTGELFF.

This clonotype showed up many times. The chain joins TRBV30 to TRBJ2-2; 7 bases align to TRBD1. CDR3 length: 14 amino acids. Trimming took 3 bases from V and 5 from J; bases not matched to a gene: 6. CDR1 and CDR2 from the germline V gene are GTSNPN and SVGIG (reference sequence). CDR3 residues: CAWRGQSWTGELFF. CDR3 nucleotides: TGTGCCTGGAGGGGACAGTCGTGGACCGGGGAGCTGTTTTTT.

This clonotype was recorded at least ten times. The J gene is TRBJ1-1, the V gene TRBV18, with a possible D match to TRBD1 (6 bases). V was trimmed by 2 bases and J by 1 base, leaving 8 bases between them. CDR3 length: 14 amino acids. Per the germline V gene, CDR1 is KGHSH and CDR2 is LQKENI. CDR3 in amino acids: CASSPGQQNTEAFF. For the CDR3, the DNA is TGTGCCAGCTCACCAGGACAGCAGAACACTGAAGCTTTCTTT.

This clonotype was detected a few times. The chain employs TRBV6-5 and TRBJ2-7; the match to TRBD2 covers 7 bases. This CDR3 is 15 amino acids long. Germline V CDR1 and CDR2: MNHEY, SVGAGI. V was clipped by 0 bases and J by 2 bases; unmatched bases: 4. CDR3 region: CASSYSERGTYEQYF. CDR3 bases: TGTGCCAGCAGTTACTCAGAGCGGGGCACCTACGAGCAGTACTTC.

With regard to this clonotype: A read error may explain this, as a much larger clone is one base away. The chain combines TRBV2 with TRBJ2-5; no clear D. Germline lookup yields CDR1 SNHLY and CDR2 FYNNEI. There are 11 residues in the CDR3. The CDR3: CTSYDGETQYF. The CDR3, as DNA: TGTACCAGCTACGACGGGGAGACCCAGTACTTC. The entire variable domain, with the rest obtained from reference TRBV2 and TRBJ2-5, is as follows: EPEVTQTPSHQVTQMGQEVILRCVPISNHLYFYWYRQILGQKVEFLVSFYNNEISEKSEIFDDQFSVERPDGSNFTLKIRSTKLEDSAMYFCTSYDGETQYFGPGTRLLVL.

The chain has TRBV5-6 and TRBJ2-1; D unresolved. CDR3 size: 12 residues. Trimming took 2 bases from V and 10 from J, leaving 10 bases between them. Germline V gene lookup returns CDR1 SGHDT and CDR2 YYEEEE. CDR3 sequence (DNA): TGTGCCAGCAGCTTCGGCCCTGGCGAGCAGTTCTTC. Its protein is CASSFGPGEQFF.

V and J are TRBV24-1 and TRBJ2-1; 7 nucleotides line up with TRBD2. Germline V gene sequence: CDR1 KGHDR, CDR2 SFDVKD. The CDR3 length is 14 residues. With V trimmed by 7 bases and J by 4 bases, 6 bases remained unmatched. The DNA of the CDR3 is TGTGCCACCAGAGCGGGGTCGGGGTACAATGAGCAGTTCTTC. Amino acid sequence: CATRAGSGYNEQFF.

This clonotype has at least ten counts. The chain employs TRBV12-3 or TRBV12-4 and TRBJ2-2, with 7 nucleotides matching TRBD1. This CDR3 spans 15 amino acids. The trim removed 6 bases at V and 1 base at J, leaving 5 bases unmatched. The CDR3 DNA sequence: TGTGCCAGCAGCCAGGGACAGCAGAACACCGGGGAGCTGTTTTTT. This sequence encodes CASSQGQQNTGELFF.

Of note for this clonotype: A much larger clone lies one base from this, so it may be a read error. This sequence joins TRBV7-9 and TRBJ2-5; D not certain. CDR1 and CDR2 from the germline V gene are SEHNR and FQNEAQ (reference sequence). The CDR3 is 14 amino acids. Here the CDR3 DNA reads TGTGCCGGCAGCTTAAGGTCCCAGGTGGAGACCCAGTACTTC. Its translation: CAGSLRSQVETQYF. Full variable domain (rest looked up from reference TRBV7-9 and TRBJ2-5): DTGVSQNPRHKITKRGQNVTFRCDPISEHNRLYWYRQTLGQGPEFLTYFQNEAQLEKSRLLSDRFSAERPKGSFSTLEIQRTEQGDSAMYLCAGSLRSQVETQYFGPGTRLLVL.

This chain uses TRBV5-1 with TRBJ2-7, with 7 nucleotides matching TRBD1. The CDR3 runs to 12 residues. After removal of 4 bases from V and 6 bases from J, the junction contained 4 bases not matched to a gene. Germline CDR1 reads SGHRS; CDR2 reads YFSETQ. The CDR3 coding sequence is TGCGCCAGCAGCATAACAGGGGCCGAGCAGTACTTC. Translation: CASSITGAEQYF.